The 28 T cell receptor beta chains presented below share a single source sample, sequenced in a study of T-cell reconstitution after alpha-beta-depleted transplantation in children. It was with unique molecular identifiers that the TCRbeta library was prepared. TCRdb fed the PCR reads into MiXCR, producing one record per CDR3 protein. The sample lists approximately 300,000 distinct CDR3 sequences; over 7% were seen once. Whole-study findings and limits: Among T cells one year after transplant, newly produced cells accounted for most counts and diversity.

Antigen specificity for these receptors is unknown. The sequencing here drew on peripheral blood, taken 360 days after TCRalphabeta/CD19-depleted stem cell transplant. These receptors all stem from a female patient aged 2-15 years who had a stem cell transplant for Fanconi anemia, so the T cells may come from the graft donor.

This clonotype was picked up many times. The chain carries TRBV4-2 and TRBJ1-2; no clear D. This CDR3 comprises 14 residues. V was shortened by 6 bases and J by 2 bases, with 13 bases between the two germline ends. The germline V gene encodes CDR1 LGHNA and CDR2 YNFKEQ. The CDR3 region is CASRPNGENYGYTF. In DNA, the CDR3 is TGTGCCAGCAGACCGAACGGAGAAAACTATGGCTACACCTTC.

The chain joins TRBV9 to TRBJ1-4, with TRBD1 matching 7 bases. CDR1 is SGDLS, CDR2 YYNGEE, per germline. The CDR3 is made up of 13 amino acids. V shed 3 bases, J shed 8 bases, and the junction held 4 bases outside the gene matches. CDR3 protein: CASSDGTDEKLFF. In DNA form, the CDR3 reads TGTGCCAGCAGCGATGGGACAGACGAAAAACTGTTTTTT.

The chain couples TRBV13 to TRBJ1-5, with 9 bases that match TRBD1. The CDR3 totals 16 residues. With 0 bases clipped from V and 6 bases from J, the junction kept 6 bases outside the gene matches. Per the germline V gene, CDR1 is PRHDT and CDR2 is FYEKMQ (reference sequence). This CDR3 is CASSLGHRGQGQPQHF. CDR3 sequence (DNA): TGTGCCAGCAGCTTAGGCCACAGGGGGCAGGGTCAGCCCCAGCATTTT.

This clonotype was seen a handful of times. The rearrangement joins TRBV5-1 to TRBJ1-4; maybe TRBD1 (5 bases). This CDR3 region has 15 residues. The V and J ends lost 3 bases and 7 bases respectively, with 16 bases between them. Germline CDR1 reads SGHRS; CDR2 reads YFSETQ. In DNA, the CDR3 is TGCGCCAGCAGCTCCGGGGGTTTAGGGTTTGAAAAACTGTTTTTT. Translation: CASSSGGLGFEKLFF. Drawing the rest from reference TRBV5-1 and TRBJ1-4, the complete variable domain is KAGVTQTPRYLIKTRGQQVTLSCSPISGHRSVSWYQQTPGQGLQFLFEYFSETQRNKGNFPGRFSGRQFSNSRSEMNVSTLELGDSALYLCASSSGGLGFEKLFFGSGTQLSVL.

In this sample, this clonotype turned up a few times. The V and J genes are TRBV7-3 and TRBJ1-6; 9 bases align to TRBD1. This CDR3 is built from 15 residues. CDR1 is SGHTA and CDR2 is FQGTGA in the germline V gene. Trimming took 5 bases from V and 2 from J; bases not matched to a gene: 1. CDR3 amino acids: CASSRDRAYNSPLHF. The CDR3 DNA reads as TGTGCCAGCAGCCGGGACAGGGCCTATAATTCACCCCTCCACTTT.

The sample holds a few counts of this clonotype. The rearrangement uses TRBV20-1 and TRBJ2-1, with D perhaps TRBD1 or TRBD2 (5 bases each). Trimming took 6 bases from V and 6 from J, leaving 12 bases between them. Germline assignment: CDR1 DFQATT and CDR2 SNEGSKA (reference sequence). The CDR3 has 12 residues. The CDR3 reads CSALRGGNEQFF. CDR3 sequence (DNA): TGCAGTGCGCTTCGGGGCGGCAATGAGCAGTTCTTC.

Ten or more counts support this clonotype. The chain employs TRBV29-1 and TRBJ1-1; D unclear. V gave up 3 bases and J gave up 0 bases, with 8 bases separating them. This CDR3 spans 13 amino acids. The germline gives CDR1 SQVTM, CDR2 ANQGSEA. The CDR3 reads CSVDSVMNTEAFF. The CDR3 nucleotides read TGCAGCGTTGACTCTGTCATGAACACTGAAGCTTTCTTT.

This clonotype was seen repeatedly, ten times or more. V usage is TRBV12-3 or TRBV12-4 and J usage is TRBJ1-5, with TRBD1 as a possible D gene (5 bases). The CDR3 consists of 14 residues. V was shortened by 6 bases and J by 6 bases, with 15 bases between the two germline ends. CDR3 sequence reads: CASRQTGLSQPQHF. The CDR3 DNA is TGTGCCAGCAGACAAACAGGTTTGAGTCAGCCCCAGCATTTT.

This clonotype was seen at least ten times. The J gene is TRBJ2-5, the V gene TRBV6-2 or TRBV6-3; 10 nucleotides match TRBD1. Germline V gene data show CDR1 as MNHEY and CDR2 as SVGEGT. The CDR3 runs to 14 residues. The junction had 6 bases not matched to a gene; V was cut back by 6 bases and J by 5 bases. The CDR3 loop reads CASRTGGAGETQYF. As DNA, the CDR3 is TGTGCCAGCAGGACAGGGGGCGCGGGGGAGACCCAGTACTTC.

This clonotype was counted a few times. This chain's CDR3 is CSAKGPTGNQPQHF. The CDR3 DNA is TGCAGTGCCAAAGGTCCGACAGGGAATCAGCCCCAGCATTTT. The V and J genes are TRBV20-1 and TRBJ1-5, with 7 bases identical to TRBD1. This CDR3 is 14 amino acids long. The V segment lost 6 bases and the J segment 4 bases; nucleotides outside the gene matches: 9. CDR1 and CDR2 from the germline V gene are DFQATT and SNEGSKA (reference sequence).

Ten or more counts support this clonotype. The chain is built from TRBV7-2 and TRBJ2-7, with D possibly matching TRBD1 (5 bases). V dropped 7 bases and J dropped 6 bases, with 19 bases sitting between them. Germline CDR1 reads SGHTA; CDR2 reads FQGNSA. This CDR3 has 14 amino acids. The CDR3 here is CASTILSRQIEQYF. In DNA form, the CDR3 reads TGTGCCAGCACCATACTATCAAGACAGATCGAGCAGTACTTC.

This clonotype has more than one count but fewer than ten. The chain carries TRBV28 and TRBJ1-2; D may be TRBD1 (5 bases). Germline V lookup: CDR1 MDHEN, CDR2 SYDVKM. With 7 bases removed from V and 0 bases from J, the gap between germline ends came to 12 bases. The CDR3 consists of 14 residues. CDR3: CASTTGASNYGYTF. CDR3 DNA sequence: TGTGCCAGCACCACCGGGGCGTCTAACTATGGCTACACCTTC.

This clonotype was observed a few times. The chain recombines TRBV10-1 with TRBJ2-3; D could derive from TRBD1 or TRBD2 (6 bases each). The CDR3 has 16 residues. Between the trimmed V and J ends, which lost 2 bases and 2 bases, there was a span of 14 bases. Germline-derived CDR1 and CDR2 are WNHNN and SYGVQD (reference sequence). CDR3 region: CASSEGGQGPTDTQYF. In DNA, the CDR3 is TGCGCCAGCAGTGAGGGGGGGCAGGGTCCCACAGATACGCAGTATTTT.

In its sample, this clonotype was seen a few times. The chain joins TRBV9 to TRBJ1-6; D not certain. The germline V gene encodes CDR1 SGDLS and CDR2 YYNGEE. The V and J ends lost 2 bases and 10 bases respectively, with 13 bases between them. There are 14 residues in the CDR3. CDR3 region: CASSVGPTASPLHF. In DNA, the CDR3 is TGTGCCAGCAGCGTCGGCCCTACAGCGTCACCCCTCCACTTT. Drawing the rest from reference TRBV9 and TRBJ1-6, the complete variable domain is DSGVTQTPKHLITATGQRVTLRCSPRSGDLSVYWYQQSLDQGLQFLIQYYNGEERAKGNILERFSAQQFPDLHSELNLSSLELGDSALYFCASSVGPTASPLHFGNGTRLTVT.

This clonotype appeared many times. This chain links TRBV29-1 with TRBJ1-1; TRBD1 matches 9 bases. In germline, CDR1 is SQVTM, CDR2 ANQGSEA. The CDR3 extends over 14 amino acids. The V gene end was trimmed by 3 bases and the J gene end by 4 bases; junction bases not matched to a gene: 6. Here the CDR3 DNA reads TGCAGCGTTGATGCCGACAGGGGGGGCACTGAAGCTTTCTTT. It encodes CSVDADRGGTEAFF.

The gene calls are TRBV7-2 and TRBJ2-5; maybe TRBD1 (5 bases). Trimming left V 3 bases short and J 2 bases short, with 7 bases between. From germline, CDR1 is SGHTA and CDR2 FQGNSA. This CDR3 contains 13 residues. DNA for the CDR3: TGTGCCAGCAGCTTTCACAGGCAAGAGACCCAGTACTTC. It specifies CASSFHRQETQYF.

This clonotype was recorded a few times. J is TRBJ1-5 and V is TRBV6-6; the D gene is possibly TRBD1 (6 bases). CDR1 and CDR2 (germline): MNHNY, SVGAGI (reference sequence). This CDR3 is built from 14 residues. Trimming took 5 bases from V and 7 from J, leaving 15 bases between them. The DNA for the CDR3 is TGTGCCAGCAGTACCGGGACAAACAACCAGCCCCAGCATTTT. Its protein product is CASSTGTNNQPQHF.

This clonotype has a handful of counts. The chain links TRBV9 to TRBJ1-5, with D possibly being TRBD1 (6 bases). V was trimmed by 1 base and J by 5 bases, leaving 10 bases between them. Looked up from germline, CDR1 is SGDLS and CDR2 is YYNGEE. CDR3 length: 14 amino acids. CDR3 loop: CASSVSGEDQPQHF. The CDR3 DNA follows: TGTGCCAGCAGCGTATCAGGGGAGGATCAGCCCCAGCATTTT. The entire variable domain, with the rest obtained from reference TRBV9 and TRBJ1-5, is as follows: DSGVTQTPKHLITATGQRVTLRCSPRSGDLSVYWYQQSLDQGLQFLIQYYNGEERAKGNILERFSAQQFPDLHSELNLSSLELGDSALYFCASSVSGEDQPQHFGDGTRLSIL.

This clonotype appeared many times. This chain's CDR3 is CASSISDTQYF. The CDR3 bases are TGTGCCAGCAGTATTTCAGATACGCAGTATTTT. The chain combines TRBV2 with TRBJ2-3; D uncertain. The CDR3 contains 11 residues. The germline V gene encodes CDR1 SNHLY and CDR2 FYNNEI. V was shortened by 5 bases and J by 4 bases, with 4 bases between the two germline ends.

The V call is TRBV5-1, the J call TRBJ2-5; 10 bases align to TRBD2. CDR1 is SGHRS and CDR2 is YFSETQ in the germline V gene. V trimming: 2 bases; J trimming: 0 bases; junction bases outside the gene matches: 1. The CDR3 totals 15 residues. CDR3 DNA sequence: TGCGCCAGCAGCTTAGCGGGGGGGTACCAAGAGACCCAGTACTTC. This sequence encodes CASSLAGGYQETQYF.

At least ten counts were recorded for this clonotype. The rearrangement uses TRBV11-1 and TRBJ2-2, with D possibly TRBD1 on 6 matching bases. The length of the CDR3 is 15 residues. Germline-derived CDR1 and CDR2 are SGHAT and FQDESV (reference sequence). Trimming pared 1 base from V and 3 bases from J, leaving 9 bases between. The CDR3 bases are TGTGCCAGCAGCTTAGAAGCAGGGGACACCGGGGAGCTGTTTTTT. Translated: CASSLEAGDTGELFF.

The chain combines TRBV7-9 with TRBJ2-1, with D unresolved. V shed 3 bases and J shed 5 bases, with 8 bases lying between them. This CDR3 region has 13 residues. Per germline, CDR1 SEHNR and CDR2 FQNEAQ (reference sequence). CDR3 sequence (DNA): TGTGCCAGCAGCTTCTTTGTGAACAATGAGCAGTTCTTC. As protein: CASSFFVNNEQFF.

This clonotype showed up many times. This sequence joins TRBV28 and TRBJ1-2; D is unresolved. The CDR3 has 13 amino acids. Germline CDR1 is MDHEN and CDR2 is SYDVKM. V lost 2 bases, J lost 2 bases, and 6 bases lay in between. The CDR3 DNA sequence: TGTGCCAGCAGTTTACTGGAAAACTATGGCTACACCTTC. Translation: CASSLLENYGYTF.

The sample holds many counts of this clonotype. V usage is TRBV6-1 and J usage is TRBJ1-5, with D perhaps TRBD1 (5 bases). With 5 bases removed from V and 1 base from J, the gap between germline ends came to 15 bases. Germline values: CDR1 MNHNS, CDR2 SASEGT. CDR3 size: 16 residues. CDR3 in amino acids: CASSPFSGFSNQPQHF. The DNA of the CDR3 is TGTGCCAGCAGTCCCTTCTCAGGGTTCAGCAATCAGCCCCAGCATTTT.

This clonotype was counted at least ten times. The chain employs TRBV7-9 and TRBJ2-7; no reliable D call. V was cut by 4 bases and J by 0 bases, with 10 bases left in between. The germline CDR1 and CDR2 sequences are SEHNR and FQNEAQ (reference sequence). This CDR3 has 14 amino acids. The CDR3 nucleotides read TGTGCCAGCAGCTCTTTGAAGGGCTCCTACGAGCAGTACGTC. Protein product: CASSSLKGSYEQYV.

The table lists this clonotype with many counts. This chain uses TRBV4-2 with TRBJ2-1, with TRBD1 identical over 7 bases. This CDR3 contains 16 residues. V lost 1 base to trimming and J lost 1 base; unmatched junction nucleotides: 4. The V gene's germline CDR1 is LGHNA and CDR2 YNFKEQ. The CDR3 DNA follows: TGTGCCAGCAGCCAAGCACAGGGGAGATCCTACAATGAGCAGTTCTTC. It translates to CASSQAQGRSYNEQFF.

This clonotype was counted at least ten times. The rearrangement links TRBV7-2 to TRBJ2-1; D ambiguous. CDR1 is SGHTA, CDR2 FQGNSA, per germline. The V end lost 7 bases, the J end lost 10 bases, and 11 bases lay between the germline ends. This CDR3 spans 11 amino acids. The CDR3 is CASTPVLEQFF. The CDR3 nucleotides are TGTGCCAGCACCCCCGTTTTGGAGCAGTTCTTC.

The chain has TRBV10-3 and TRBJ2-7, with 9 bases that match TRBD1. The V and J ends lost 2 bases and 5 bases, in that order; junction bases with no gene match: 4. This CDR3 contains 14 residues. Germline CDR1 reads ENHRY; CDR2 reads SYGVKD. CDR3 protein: CAISEAGTGHEQYF. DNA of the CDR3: TGTGCCATCAGTGAGGCCGGGACAGGGCACGAGCAGTACTTC.